Below, one TCR beta chain is given with its context. No antigen is known for it. This entry is derived from a study of cytomegalovirus exposure and HLA in healthy donors. With 60 Vbeta and 13 Jbeta primers, the PCR was carried out. In the authors' workflow: Approximately 78 million unique TCR beta chains, around 11 million of them shared, were counted by a later analysis. Method: immunoSEQ multiplex PCR; TCRdb's copy keeps in-frame clones and lacks some. That table supplies the V and J calls and clone size; D and trimming were determined from the DNA. The sample consists of roughly 97,000 clones, over 8% of them appearing once. Study-wide results and caveats: Reported performance of the classifier showed diagnosis of cytomegalovirus status with high specificity and sensitivity. Later work found that TCR association rates differed between HLA loci; DRB1 had the most and HLA-C the fewest. TCR beta V- and J-gene trimming was later associated with a missense DCLRE1C variant.

The TCR was taken from a man aged 50-60 years in good health and CMV-seropositive. The specimen sequenced was PBMCs.

The CDR3 bases are TGCGCCAGCAGCAGCTCCCGGCCAGGGGGTTATGGGGCCAACGTCCTGACTTTC. Its protein is CASSSSRPGGYGANVLTF. The chain combines TRBV5-1 with TRBJ2-6; 7 bases match TRBD1. CDR3 length: 18 residues. Germline trimming cut 4 bases from V and 3 bases from J; bases unmatched to any gene: 13. Looked up from germline, CDR1 is SGHRS and CDR2 is YFSETQ.